Shown below are 18 T cell receptor beta chains from a single sample sequenced in a study of blood T cell repertoires in COVID-19. Libraries were prepared by immunoSEQ multiplex PCR; TCRdb keeps only in-frame clonotypes and omits some of them. The data show about 87,000 clones, with around 81% seen just once and about 2% held by the top ten. The specimen sequenced was peripheral blood. These TCRs come from a woman in her 70s with acute or convalescent COVID-19.

The chain uses TRBV7-3 and TRBJ2-7; 10 bases are shared with TRBD2. Per the germline V gene, CDR1 is SGHTA and CDR2 is FQGTGA. J gave up 3 bases and V 5 bases, and 1 base lay outside the gene matches. The CDR3 is made up of 13 amino acids. In DNA form, the CDR3 reads TGTGCCAGCAGCGTAGCGGGGGGCTACGAGCAGTACTTC. Protein sequence: CASSVAGGYEQYF.

The rearrangement links TRBV6-6 to TRBJ2-7; 8 bases align to TRBD2. V was pared by 2 bases and J by 4 bases, with 4 bases of the junction left unmatched. The CDR3 is 14 amino acids. From germline, CDR1 is MNHNY and CDR2 SVGAGI (reference sequence). Here the CDR3 reads CASSYQSGGYEQYF. CDR3 sequence (DNA): TGTGCCAGCAGTTACCAGAGCGGGGGATACGAGCAGTACTTC.

In DNA form, the CDR3 reads TGCGCCAGCAGCTTGGAGGCGGGGGTTAGCAATCAGCCCCAGCATTTT. It translates to CASSLEAGVSNQPQHF. This sequence joins TRBV5-1 and TRBJ1-5; maybe TRBD1 (5 bases). Germline CDR1 reads SGHRS; CDR2 reads YFSETQ. CDR3 size: 16 residues. Trimming removed 0 bases from V and 0 bases from J, with 10 bases in between. Together with reference TRBV5-1 and TRBJ1-5, the CDR3 gives the full variable domain: KAGVTQTPRYLIKTRGQQVTLSCSPISGHRSVSWYQQTPGQGLQFLFEYFSETQRNKGNFPGRFSGRQFSNSRSEMNVSTLELGDSALYLCASSLEAGVSNQPQHFGDGTRLSIL.

CDR3 sequence reads: CASSRVRSDEKLFF. Written as DNA, the CDR3 is TGTGCCAGCAGCCGGGTGAGGTCGGATGAAAAACTGTTTTTT. The chain recombines TRBV7-8 with TRBJ1-4; no definite D call. Trimming took 5 bases from V and 6 from J, leaving 13 bases between them. CDR1 is SGHVS, CDR2 FQNEAQ, per germline. This CDR3 is 14 amino acids long.

This clone was counted only a few times. V and J are TRBV28 and TRBJ1-6; D unresolved. Germline lookup yields CDR1 MDHEN and CDR2 SYDVKM. This CDR3 region has 13 residues. V was shortened by 6 bases and J by 5 bases, with 8 bases between the two germline ends. CDR3 DNA sequence: TGTGCCAGCAGGCAGACACATAATTCACCCCTCCACTTT. Translation: CASRQTHNSPLHF.

V is TRBV6-5 and J is TRBJ2-3, with D hard to call. CDR3 size: 15 residues. Germline values: CDR1 MNHEY, CDR2 SVGAGI. V lost 6 bases and J 0 bases, leaving 13 bases between the germline ends. CDR3 sequence (DNA): TGTGCCAGCAGCTCAGGTGATCCTAGCACAGATACGCAGTATTTT. Its protein is CASSSGDPSTDTQYF.

The chain carries TRBV18 and TRBJ1-6; 7 bases match TRBD1. J gave up 8 bases and V 6 bases, and 10 bases lay outside the gene matches. The length of the CDR3 is 15 residues. Germline V CDR1 and CDR2: KGHSH, LQKENI. The CDR3 region has the DNA TGTGCCAGCTCGCATGTCCCGGGACAGTATTCACCCCTCCACTTT. Its translation is CASSHVPGQYSPLHF. Together with reference TRBV18 and TRBJ1-6, the CDR3 gives the full variable domain: NAGVMQNPRHLVRRRGQEARLRCSPMKGHSHVYWYRQLPEEGLKFMVYLQKENIIDESGMPKERFSAEFPKEGPSILRIQQVVRGDSAAYFCASSHVPGQYSPLHFGNGTRLTVT.

The chain joins TRBV10-3 to TRBJ1-1, with 10 bases identical to TRBD1. The J segment lost 3 bases and the V segment lost 3 bases, leaving 1 base of the junction unmatched. From germline, CDR1 is ENHRY and CDR2 SYGVKD. The CDR3 has 14 amino acids. This chain's CDR3 is CAISDGQGDTEAFF. For the CDR3, the DNA is TGTGCCATCAGTGACGGACAGGGGGACACTGAAGCTTTCTTT.

This rearrangement joins TRBV3-1 (or the pseudogene TRBV3-2) to TRBJ1-5; D possibly corresponds to TRBD1 (6 bases). With 6 bases removed from V and 3 bases from J, the gap between germline ends came to 12 bases. CDR1 LGHDT and CDR2 YNNKEL come from the germline V gene (reference sequence). This CDR3 has 14 residues. The CDR3 DNA reads as TGTGCCAGCAGTGACCGGGACAACAATCAGCCCCAGCATTTT. This translates into CASSDRDNNQPQHF.

V gene TRBV5-1 combines with J gene TRBJ2-5; D is possibly TRBD1 (5 bases). The CDR3 runs to 15 residues. In germline, CDR1 is SGHRS, CDR2 YFSETQ. The ends were cut back, 0 bases at V and 2 bases at J, with 11 bases in the middle. The CDR3 DNA is TGCGCCAGCAGCTTGGTTCATGGGGCTCAAGAGACCCAGTACTTC. Translated: CASSLVHGAQETQYF.

The CDR3 here is CASSLTGSGGYTF. In nucleotides, the CDR3 is TGTGCCAGCAGTCTGACAGGGTCGGGCGGCTACACCTTC. V gene TRBV12-3 or TRBV12-4 combines with J gene TRBJ1-2; TRBD1 aligns across 7 bases. Losses at the gene ends were 5 bases for V and 8 bases for J; bases not matched to a gene: 8. This CDR3 contains 13 residues.

This clone turned up a few times. The V and J genes are TRBV4-2 and TRBJ1-5, with 8 nucleotides matching TRBD1. Germline V gene data show CDR1 as LGHNA and CDR2 as YNFKEQ. CDR3 length: 16 residues. Trimming at V came to 0 bases and at J to 6 bases, leaving 7 bases not matched to a gene. The CDR3 DNA is TGTGCCAGCAGCCAAGATTACGGACAGGGCGGTCAGCCCCAGCATTTT. Amino acids: CASSQDYGQGGQPQHF.

The chain joins TRBV5-1 to TRBJ1-2, with D perhaps matching TRBD1 (5 bases). The CDR3 contains 13 residues. Germline V gene lookup returns CDR1 SGHRS and CDR2 YFSETQ. Deletions cut 1 base from V and 6 bases from J, with 10 bases between. The CDR3 DNA reads TGCGCCAGCAGCTTGTCAGGGAGGGATGGCTACACCTTC. This gives the protein CASSLSGRDGYTF.

The V and J genes are TRBV12-3 or TRBV12-4 and TRBJ1-1, with D tentatively TRBD1 (5 bases). This CDR3 is 13 amino acids long. The V end lost 6 bases, the J end lost 4 bases, and 12 bases lay between the germline ends. The CDR3 sequence is CASSQRQSTEAFF. CDR3 DNA: TGTGCCAGCAGCCAACGACAGAGCACTGAAGCTTTCTTT.

This chain joins TRBV28 and TRBJ1-1, with D possibly TRBD1 on 6 matching bases. This CDR3 region has 16 residues. Germline V gene lookup returns CDR1 MDHEN and CDR2 SYDVKM. V was trimmed by 5 bases and J by 1 base, leaving 17 bases between them. CDR3 nucleotide sequence: TGTGCCAGCAGTACGCCGTGGACAGCTCCGAACACTGAAGCTTTCTTT. Translating it yields CASSTPWTAPNTEAFF.

The chain joins TRBV28 to TRBJ1-1, with D tentatively TRBD1 (6 bases). CDR3 length: 12 residues. Looked up from germline, CDR1 is MDHEN and CDR2 is SYDVKM. CDR3 sequence: CAAGVPRTEAFF. In nucleotides, the CDR3 is TGTGCAGCAGGGGTCCCCCGGACTGAAGCTTTCTTT.

This clone has only one observation. The chain links TRBV11-2 to TRBJ1-2, with TRBD1 as a possible D gene (6 bases). Trimming stripped 4 bases from V and 5 bases from J, with 26 bases between. Germline CDR1 SGHAT, CDR2 FQNNGV. The CDR3 totals 18 residues. CDR3 in amino acids: CASSSLRGGGRAGYGYTF. The CDR3 nucleotides are TGTGCCAGCAGCTCCCTTCGTGGCGGGGGGCGAGCTGGGTATGGCTACACCTTC. The variable domain in full, with the rest retrieved from reference TRBV11-2 and TRBJ1-2, is EAGVAQSPRYKIIEKRQSVAFWCNPISGHATLYWYQQILGQGPKLLIQFQNNGVVDDSQLPKDRFSAERLKGVDSTLKIQPAKLEDSAVYLCASSSLRGGGRAGYGYTFGSGTRLTVV.

The V and J genes are TRBV28 and TRBJ1-1; D may be TRBD1 (5 bases). The germline V gene encodes CDR1 MDHEN and CDR2 SYDVKM. The CDR3 length is 14 residues. Trimming shortened V by 6 bases and J by 0 bases, and 11 bases separated the two germline ends. The CDR3 loop reads CASRITQVNTEAFF. CDR3 DNA: TGTGCCAGCAGGATTACACAGGTGAACACTGAAGCTTTCTTT.